The T cell receptor (beta chain) under discussion was sequenced for a study of blood T cell repertoires in COVID-19. The germline CDR1 and CDR2 sequences are MNHNY and SVGAGI (reference sequence). The CDR3 spans 15 residues. Germline trimming cut 7 bases from V and 5 bases from J; bases unmatched to any gene: 9. Original processing notes: The authors estimated nucleated cell counts from reference gene primer amplification. TCRdb's copy holds only in-frame clones and misses some; the assay was immunoSEQ multiplex PCR. V, J and clone size reflect that table, while D and trimming were determined from the DNA. The sample lists 55,000 to 65,000 clones; roughly three quarters were seen once.

V gene TRBV6-6 combines with J gene TRBJ2-7; 12 bases agree with TRBD1. Sequencing used peripheral blood. The source of this sequence is a man aged 60-69 years with acute or convalescent COVID-19. CDR3 sequence (DNA): TGTGCCAGCAACCGGTGGGGGACAGGGGGCGACGAGCAGTACTTC. Translating gives CASNRWGTGGDEQYF.